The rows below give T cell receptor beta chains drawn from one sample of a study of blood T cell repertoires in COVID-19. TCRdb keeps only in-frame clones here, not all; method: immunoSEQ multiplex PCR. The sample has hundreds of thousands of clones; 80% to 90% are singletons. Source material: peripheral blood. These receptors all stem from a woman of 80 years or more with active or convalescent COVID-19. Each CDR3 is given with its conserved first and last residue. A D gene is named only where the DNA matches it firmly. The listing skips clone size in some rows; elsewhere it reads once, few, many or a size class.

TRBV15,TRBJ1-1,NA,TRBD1,CATGPSTGGYRAFF,TGTGCCACCGGACCGTCGACAGGGGGTTATCGGGCTTTCTTT
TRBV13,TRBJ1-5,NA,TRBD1,CASSLGQGDQPQHF,TGTGCCAGCAGCTTGGGACAGGGGGATCAGCCCCAGCATTTT
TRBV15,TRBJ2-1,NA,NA,CATSRNEQGLDEQFF,TGTGCCACCAGCAGGAACGAGCAGGGGCTCGATGAGCAGTTCTTC
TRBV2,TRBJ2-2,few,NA,CASSDRGTGELFF,TGTGCCAGCAGTGACAGGGGCACCGGGGAGCTGTTTTTT
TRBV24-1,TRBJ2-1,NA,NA,CATSKPGFLEQFF,TGTGCCACCAGTAAACCGGGATTCCTTGAGCAGTTCTTC
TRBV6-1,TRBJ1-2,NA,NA,CASSDSFVYGYTF,TGTGCCAGCAGTGACAGTTTCGTCTATGGCTACACCTTC
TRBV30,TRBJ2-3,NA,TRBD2,CAWGLAGGTGTDTQYF,TGTGCCTGGGGACTAGCGGGAGGGACTGGCACAGATACGCAGTATTTT
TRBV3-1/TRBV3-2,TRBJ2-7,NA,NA,CASSHVFGEQYF,TGTGCCAGCAGTCATGTCTTCGGCGAGCAGTACTTC
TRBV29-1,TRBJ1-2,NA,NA,CSVEGSGRDGYTF,TGCAGCGTTGAGGGCAGTGGGAGGGATGGCTACACCTTC
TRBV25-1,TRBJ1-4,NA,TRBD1,CASGGQLGTTNEKLFF,TGTGCCAGCGGGGGACAGTTGGGAACAACTAATGAAAAACTGTTTTTT
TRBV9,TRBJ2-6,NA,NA,CASSVAGSLGANVLTF,TGTGCCAGCAGCGTTGCCGGGTCGCTCGGGGCCAACGTCCTGACTTTC
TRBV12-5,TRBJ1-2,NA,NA,CASGLVGQGFNYGYTF,TGTGCTAGTGGTTTGGTAGGGCAGGGGTTTAACTATGGCTACACCTTC
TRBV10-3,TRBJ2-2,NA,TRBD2,CAIRSSAGERTGELFF,TGTGCCATCAGGAGTTCAGCGGGAGAAAGGACCGGGGAGCTGTTTTTT
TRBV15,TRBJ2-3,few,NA,CATSRFLGRAGRLPDTQYF,TGTGCCACCAGCAGATTCCTCGGTCGGGCGGGGCGCCTCCCAGATACGCAGTATTTT
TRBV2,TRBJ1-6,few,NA,CASIMNSNSPLHF,TGTGCCAGCATTATGAACAGTAATTCACCCCTCCACTTT
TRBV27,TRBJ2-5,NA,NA,CASSARLGETQYF,TGTGCCAGCAGTGCCCGACTAGGGGAGACCCAGTACTTC
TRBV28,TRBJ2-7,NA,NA,CASRKTTVPYEQYF,TGTGCCAGCAGAAAAACGACAGTCCCCTACGAGCAGTACTTC
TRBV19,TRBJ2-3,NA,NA,CASSIGTYRTDTQYF,TGTGCCAGTAGTATTGGGACATATCGCACAGATACGCAGTATTTT
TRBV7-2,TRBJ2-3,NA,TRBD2,CASSLGSGKSTDTQYF,TGTGCCAGCAGCTTAGGTAGCGGGAAAAGCACAGATACGCAGTATTTT
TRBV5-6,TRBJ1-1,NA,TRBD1,CASSPAGGQMNTEAFF,TGTGCCAGCAGCCCCGCTGGGGGACAGATGAACACTGAAGCTTTCTTT
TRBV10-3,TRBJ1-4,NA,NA,CAISASAATNEKLFF,TGTGCCATCAGTGCTTCCGCGGCAACTAATGAAAAACTGTTTTTT
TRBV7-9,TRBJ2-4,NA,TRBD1,CASSQRDRVGKNIQYF,TGTGCCAGCAGCCAGCGGGACAGGGTGGGCAAAAACATTCAGTACTTC
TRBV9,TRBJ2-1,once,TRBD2,CASSVDGRSGGANEQFF,TGTGCCAGCAGCGTAGACGGACGGAGCGGGGGGGCCAATGAGCAGTTCTTC
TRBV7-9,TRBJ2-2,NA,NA,CASTKRGNTGELFF,TGTGCCAGCACAAAACGGGGTAACACCGGGGAGCTGTTTTTT